This paragraph covers one T cell receptor (beta chain) sequence. This record comes from a study of control samples from healthy donors and cancer patients. The assay was immunoSEQ multiplex PCR, and TCRdb's table has in-frame clones only and misses some. The sample lists about 150,000 clones; almost 90% were seen once. This CDR3 has 16 residues. Germline-derived CDR1 and CDR2 are LNHDA and SQIVND (reference sequence). The germline V and J ends were trimmed by 0 bases and 0 bases, with 12 bases remaining between them. This TCR was sampled from a man aged 18 to 30 in good health. The chain employs TRBV19 and TRBJ2-7, with no clear D. The sample taken for sequencing was blood. Here the CDR3 reads CASSIDAPPGSYEQYF. CDR3 nucleotides: TGTGCCAGTAGTATAGACGCCCCGCCGGGCTCCTACGAGCAGTACTTC.